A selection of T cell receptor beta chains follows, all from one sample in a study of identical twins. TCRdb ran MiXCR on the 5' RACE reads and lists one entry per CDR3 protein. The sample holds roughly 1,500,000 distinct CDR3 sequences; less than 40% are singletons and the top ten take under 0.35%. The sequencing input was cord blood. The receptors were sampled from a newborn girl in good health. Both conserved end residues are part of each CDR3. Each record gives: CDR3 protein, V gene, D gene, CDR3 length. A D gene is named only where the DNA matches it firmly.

cdr3_aa: CATSGQGASTDTQYF; v_call: TRBV24-1; d_call: TRBD1; cdr3_length: 15
cdr3_aa: CASSFGRLNTEAFF; v_call: TRBV12-3/TRBV12-4; d_call: NA; cdr3_length: 14
cdr3_aa: CASSSRLGRGTSRQFF; v_call: TRBV7-6; d_call: TRBD2; cdr3_length: 16
cdr3_aa: CASSLSGTGKLFF; v_call: TRBV28; d_call: TRBD1; cdr3_length: 13
cdr3_aa: CSVELLGTAITKNIQYF; v_call: TRBV29-1; d_call: NA; cdr3_length: 17
cdr3_aa: CASSSVAGVNTGELFF; v_call: TRBV7-2; d_call: TRBD2; cdr3_length: 16
cdr3_aa: CASSTGLAAVKNIQYF; v_call: TRBV5-1; d_call: TRBD2; cdr3_length: 16
cdr3_aa: CASSGRPRGVSYNEQFF; v_call: TRBV6-2/TRBV6-3; d_call: TRBD2; cdr3_length: 17
cdr3_aa: CASSYRAGHSYGYTF; v_call: TRBV27; d_call: NA; cdr3_length: 15
cdr3_aa: CARSQEQPFLGTDTQYF; v_call: TRBV14; d_call: NA; cdr3_length: 17
cdr3_aa: CASSSTGSIRGTEAFF; v_call: TRBV5-1; d_call: NA; cdr3_length: 16
cdr3_aa: CASSPQVAGTDTQYF; v_call: TRBV9; d_call: NA; cdr3_length: 15
cdr3_aa: CASSQVGTVGEQFF; v_call: TRBV3-1; d_call: TRBD1; cdr3_length: 14
cdr3_aa: CASSQKAGNSYEQYF; v_call: TRBV14; d_call: TRBD2; cdr3_length: 15
cdr3_aa: CAGSLESRVNYGYTF; v_call: TRBV11-2; d_call: NA; cdr3_length: 15
cdr3_aa: CSAIGTRANTEAFF; v_call: TRBV20-1; d_call: NA; cdr3_length: 14
cdr3_aa: CSAHRQGAYGYTF; v_call: TRBV20-1; d_call: TRBD1; cdr3_length: 13
cdr3_aa: CAGSYSPGVNTEAFF; v_call: TRBV6-5; d_call: NA; cdr3_length: 15
cdr3_aa: CASSEFQGDYGYTF; v_call: TRBV2; d_call: NA; cdr3_length: 14
cdr3_aa: CASGQDPGQVRYYEQYF; v_call: TRBV4-1; d_call: TRBD1; cdr3_length: 17
cdr3_aa: CSGTEVETQYF; v_call: TRBV29-1; d_call: NA; cdr3_length: 11
cdr3_aa: CSARYGGGYGYTF; v_call: TRBV20-1; d_call: NA; cdr3_length: 13
cdr3_aa: CATSRGGRLLGVVEQFF; v_call: TRBV15; d_call: NA; cdr3_length: 17
cdr3_aa: CASSQDPGGEKLFF; v_call: TRBV4-2; d_call: NA; cdr3_length: 14
cdr3_aa: CSVEAPLLGTRYEQYF; v_call: TRBV29-1; d_call: NA; cdr3_length: 16
cdr3_aa: CASSPRPFLAGDTDTQYF; v_call: TRBV13; d_call: TRBD2; cdr3_length: 18
cdr3_aa: CASSQTGEDTEAFF; v_call: TRBV7-9; d_call: TRBD1; cdr3_length: 14
cdr3_aa: CASSLEQGRNSPLHF; v_call: TRBV5-1; d_call: TRBD1; cdr3_length: 15
cdr3_aa: CASRARGPSRQVTEQFF; v_call: TRBV25-1; d_call: NA; cdr3_length: 17
cdr3_aa: CASDFSGEQFF; v_call: TRBV7-9; d_call: NA; cdr3_length: 11
cdr3_aa: CSAREYMNTEAFF; v_call: TRBV20-1; d_call: NA; cdr3_length: 13
cdr3_aa: CASKGRGGLAGEPSYNEQFF; v_call: TRBV25-1; d_call: TRBD2; cdr3_length: 20
cdr3_aa: CASSIRPSGSYEQYF; v_call: TRBV4-1; d_call: TRBD2; cdr3_length: 15
cdr3_aa: CSAFRQGSNQPQHF; v_call: TRBV20-1; d_call: TRBD1; cdr3_length: 14
cdr3_aa: CASSAYREGFTGELFF; v_call: TRBV4-2; d_call: NA; cdr3_length: 16
cdr3_aa: CASSVGWGGPTDTQYF; v_call: TRBV9; d_call: NA; cdr3_length: 16
cdr3_aa: CASSYPRKSGTGANVLTF; v_call: TRBV6-2/TRBV6-3; d_call: NA; cdr3_length: 18
cdr3_aa: CASSSSGGVNEQFF; v_call: TRBV7-9; d_call: NA; cdr3_length: 14
cdr3_aa: CSAREAGGTTDTQYF; v_call: TRBV20-1; d_call: TRBD2; cdr3_length: 15
cdr3_aa: CASSLPSGRSSTDTQYF; v_call: TRBV7-9; d_call: NA; cdr3_length: 17
cdr3_aa: CASSLSFYEGREEDTEAFF; v_call: TRBV27; d_call: NA; cdr3_length: 19
cdr3_aa: CASSWREETQYF; v_call: TRBV12-3/TRBV12-4; d_call: NA; cdr3_length: 12
cdr3_aa: CASSLTRGRPEAFF; v_call: TRBV27; d_call: TRBD1; cdr3_length: 14
cdr3_aa: CSAIQPSGRKDTQNF; v_call: TRBV20-1; d_call: TRBD2; cdr3_length: 15
cdr3_aa: CASGKSGYNEQFF; v_call: TRBV4-2; d_call: NA; cdr3_length: 13
cdr3_aa: CASSLGRKANTEAFF; v_call: TRBV12-3/TRBV12-4; d_call: NA; cdr3_length: 15
cdr3_aa: CACSFRNEQFF; v_call: TRBV28; d_call: NA; cdr3_length: 11
cdr3_aa: CASSFLGSLGYTF; v_call: TRBV27; d_call: NA; cdr3_length: 13
cdr3_aa: CASIRLAEQYF; v_call: TRBV2; d_call: TRBD2; cdr3_length: 11
cdr3_aa: CASSYLTSGRNEQFF; v_call: TRBV6-6; d_call: TRBD2; cdr3_length: 15
cdr3_aa: CASSMGGTFTDTQYF; v_call: TRBV19; d_call: NA; cdr3_length: 15
cdr3_aa: CASSQGSRANSPLHF; v_call: TRBV5-1; d_call: NA; cdr3_length: 15
cdr3_aa: CATSPPNRAGTGELFF; v_call: TRBV7-9; d_call: NA; cdr3_length: 16
cdr3_aa: CASSLYRNNGYTF; v_call: TRBV27; d_call: NA; cdr3_length: 13
cdr3_aa: CASSLNRGRGNEKLFF; v_call: TRBV11-2; d_call: TRBD1; cdr3_length: 16